The clone carrying this TCR beta chain was observed a few times. Its antigen is not known. Sample treatment: roughly 10-day PBMC culture with coronavirus spike peptide pools or control peptides (ViraFEST assay). This entry is derived from a study of vaccination and CD4 T cells after COVID-19. Deletions cut 1 base from V and 6 bases from J, with 18 bases between. CDR1 and CDR2 from the germline V gene are DFQATT and SNEGSKA (reference sequence). The length of the CDR3 is 15 residues. At the Johns Hopkins FTIC core, DNA taken from cultured CD4+ T cells was sequenced by way of the Oncomine TCR Beta short-read assay. TCRdb re-called the PCR reads through MiXCR, storing one row per CDR3 protein. The data contain around 3,000 distinct CDR3 sequences, roughly three quarters of them seen just once; the ten biggest clones take up about 26%.

J is TRBJ1-2 and V is TRBV20-1, with a weak D call TRBD1 (6 bases). The specimen was CD4+ T cells from blood, cultured in vitro. The source is a human donor who had recovered from COVID-19. DNA of the CDR3: TGCAGTGCTAGAGTGGAGGGGGTCGCCCCCCATGGCTACACCTTC. It codes for CSARVEGVAPHGYTF.